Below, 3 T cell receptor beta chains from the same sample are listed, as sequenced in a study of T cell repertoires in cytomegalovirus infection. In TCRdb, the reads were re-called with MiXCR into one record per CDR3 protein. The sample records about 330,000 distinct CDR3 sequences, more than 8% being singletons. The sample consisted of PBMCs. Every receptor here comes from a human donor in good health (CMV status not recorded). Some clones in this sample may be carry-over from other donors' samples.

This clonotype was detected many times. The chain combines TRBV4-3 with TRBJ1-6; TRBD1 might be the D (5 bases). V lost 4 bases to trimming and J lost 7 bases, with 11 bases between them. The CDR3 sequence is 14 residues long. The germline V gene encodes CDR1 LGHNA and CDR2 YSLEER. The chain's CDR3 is CASSLTGENSPLHF. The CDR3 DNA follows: TGCGCCAGCAGCCTTACAGGTGAAAATTCACCCCTCCACTTT.

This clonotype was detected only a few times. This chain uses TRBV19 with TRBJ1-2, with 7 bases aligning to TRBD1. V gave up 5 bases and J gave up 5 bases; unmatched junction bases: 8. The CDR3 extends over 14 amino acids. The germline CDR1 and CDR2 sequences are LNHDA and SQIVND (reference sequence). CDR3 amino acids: CASSRDRTQYGYTF. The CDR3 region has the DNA TGTGCCAGTAGTCGGGACAGAACACAATATGGCTACACCTTC.

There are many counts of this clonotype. CDR3 region: CASSLAGGRSNQPQHF. CDR3 DNA: TGTGCCAGCAGCTTAGCCGGGGGGAGGAGCAATCAGCCCCAGCATTTT. The V gene is TRBV7-2, the J gene TRBJ1-5; D is perhaps TRBD1 (5 bases). Trimming took 0 bases from V and 1 from J, leaving 10 bases between them. Germline V gives CDR1 SGHTA, CDR2 FQGNSA. The CDR3 is 16 amino acids. The variable domain in full, completed from reference TRBV7-2 and TRBJ1-5, reads GAGVSQSPSNKVTEKGKDVELRCDPISGHTALYWYRQSLGQGLEFLIYFQGNSAPDKSGLPSDRFSAERTGGSVSTLTIQRTQQEDSAVYLCASSLAGGRSNQPQHFGDGTRLSIL.